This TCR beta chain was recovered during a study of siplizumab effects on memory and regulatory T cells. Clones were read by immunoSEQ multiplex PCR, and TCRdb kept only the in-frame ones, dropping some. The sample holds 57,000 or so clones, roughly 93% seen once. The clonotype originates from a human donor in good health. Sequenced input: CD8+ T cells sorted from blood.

In DNA, the CDR3 is TGTGCCAGCAGCTTATGGACAAATTACGAGCAGTACTTC. This sequence encodes CASSLWTNYEQYF. J is TRBJ2-7 and V is TRBV7-2; TRBD1 is a possible D gene (5 bases). The CDR3 length is 13 residues. Germline V gene lookup returns CDR1 SGHTA and CDR2 FQGNSA. The V gene lost 2 bases and the J gene lost 4 bases, with 9 bases spanning the gap.